This is a list of T cell receptor beta chains from one sample in a study of OX40 agonist ivuxolimab in advanced cancers. TCRdb's table, derived via immunoSEQ multiplex PCR, lists solely in-frame clones and lacks some. The data show more than 100,000 clones, about 93% seen once. The material was CD4+ or CD8+ T cells sorted from blood, obtained in a trial of the OX40 agonist ivuxolimab. The receptors were sampled from an adult with an advanced solid tumor such as melanoma, head and neck, liver or kidney cancer. CDR3s include the opening cysteine and the closing phenylalanine or tryptophan. Each record gives: D gene, clone size, J gene, V gene, CDR3 protein, CDR3 DNA. D genes are given only for firm matches. Not every row has a clone size; where given, it reads once, few, many or a size class.

>NA|NA|TRBJ1-1|TRBV19
CASSSGGLGTEAFF
TGTGCCAGTAGTAGTGGGGGGCTTGGGACTGAAGCTTTCTTT
>NA|NA|TRBJ2-2|TRBV21-1
CASSKNPNRGNTGELFF
TGTGCCAGCAGCAAAAACCCCAACAGGGGAAACACCGGGGAGCTGTTTTTT
>NA|NA|TRBJ2-1|TRBV9
CASSPTPGYNEQFF
TGTGCCAGCAGCCCTACACCGGGATATAATGAGCAGTTCTTC
>NA|NA|TRBJ1-5|TRBV7-8
CASSLEIPGTYSNQPQHF
TGTGCCAGCAGCTTAGAAATTCCAGGGACTTATAGCAATCAGCCCCAGCATTTT
>TRBD2|once|TRBJ2-1|TRBV5-1
CASSPGTSLSYNEQFF
TGCGCCAGCAGCCCCGGGACTAGCTTATCCTACAATGAGCAGTTCTTC
>TRBD2|NA|TRBJ2-1|TRBV19
CASSSTSANEQFF
TGTGCCAGTAGCTCTACTAGCGCCAATGAGCAGTTCTTC
>NA|NA|TRBJ2-7|TRBV7-6
CASSLGQPSYEQYF
TGTGCCAGCAGCTTGGGCCAGCCATCCTACGAGCAGTACTTC
>NA|once|TRBJ1-6|TRBV6-1
CASSEAAFQSYSPLHF
TGTGCCAGCAGTGAAGCTGCTTTCCAGAGTTATTCACCCCTCCACTTT
>NA|NA|TRBJ1-5|TRBV11-3
CASSLGHNQPQHF
TGTGCCAGCAGCCTGGGCCACAATCAGCCCCAGCATTTT
>NA|NA|TRBJ2-5|TRBV18
CASSPDPRETQYF
TGTGCCAGCTCACCAGACCCCAGGGAGACCCAGTACTTC
>NA|NA|TRBJ2-1|TRBV18
CASSRSTGVGGNEQFF
TGTGCCAGCTCACGTTCAACAGGGGTGGGAGGAAATGAGCAGTTCTTC
>TRBD1|NA|TRBJ2-7|TRBV18
CASSTVEGQGRIGEQYF
TGTGCCAGCTCGACCGTAGAAGGACAGGGAAGGATTGGCGAGCAGTACTTC
>TRBD1|NA|TRBJ2-4|TRBV27
CASSLRGQGDWNIQYF
TGTGCCAGCAGTTTGCGGGGACAGGGTGATTGGAACATTCAGTACTTC
>TRBD2|NA|TRBJ2-3|TRBV9
CASSAGTTNTDTQYF
TGTGCCAGCAGCGCCGGGACTACTAACACAGATACGCAGTATTTT
>NA|NA|TRBJ2-7|TRBV4-2
CASSQGFREDEQYF
TGTGCCAGCAGCCAAGGGTTCCGAGAGGACGAGCAGTACTTC
>NA|NA|TRBJ1-2|TRBV14
CASSPPGSTGAYGYTF
TGTGCCAGCAGCCCCCCCGGGTCTACGGGGGCCTATGGCTACACCTTC
>NA|NA|TRBJ1-1|TRBV5-1
CASSWGETEAFF
TGCGCCAGCAGCTGGGGGGAGACTGAAGCTTTCTTT
>NA|NA|TRBJ2-3|TRBV2
CASSERRTTQYF
TGTGCCAGCAGTGAAAGACGCACCACGCAGTATTTT
>NA|NA|TRBJ2-7|TRBV6-5
CASSLTGYPNEQYF
TGTGCCAGCAGCCTAACAGGGTACCCCAACGAGCAGTACTTC
>TRBD1|once|TRBJ1-2|TRBV19
CASSIDRGQSSYGYTF
TGTGCCAGTAGTATAGATCGGGGACAGTCCAGCTATGGCTACACCTTC
>NA|NA|TRBJ1-1|TRBV7-2
CASSLGDSKGVMNTEAFF
TGTGCCAGCAGCTTAGGCGACTCAAAGGGGGTCATGAACACTGAAGCTTTCTTT
>NA|NA|TRBJ1-2|TRBV10-3
CAIRQNYGYTF
TGTGCCATCAGGCAGAACTATGGCTACACCTTC
>NA|NA|TRBJ2-3|TRBV6-5
CASSGGGGSTDTQYF
TGTGCCAGTTCAGGGGGCGGGGGAAGCACAGATACGCAGTATTTT
>NA|NA|TRBJ2-2|TRBV18
CASSPVGARNTGELFF
TGTGCCAGCTCACCTGTCGGGGCGAGGAACACCGGGGAGCTGTTTTTT
>NA|NA|TRBJ1-2|TRBV6-1
CASSYDRGGYTF
TGTGCCAGCAGCTATGATCGGGGTGGCTACACCTTC
>TRBD2|NA|TRBJ2-5|TRBV5-4
CASSPLLAGAVETQYF
TGTGCCAGCAGCCCCCTCCTAGCGGGCGCTGTAGAGACCCAGTACTTC
>NA|few|TRBJ1-1|TRBV7-3
CASSTRGRDTEAFF
TGTGCCAGCAGTACCCGGGGGCGAGACACTGAAGCTTTCTTT
>NA|NA|TRBJ2-7|TRBV6-6
CASSQRHGSYEQYF
TGTGCCAGCAGCCAACGTCACGGCTCCTACGAGCAGTACTTC
>NA|few|TRBJ1-5|TRBV2
CASSDGGSSNQPQHF
TGTGCCAGCAGTGACGGAGGGAGTAGCAATCAGCCCCAGCATTTT
>TRBD2|NA|TRBJ2-1|TRBV10-2
CASSTGTSGTRDEQFF
TGCGCCAGCAGTACCGGGACTAGCGGGACTCGCGATGAGCAGTTCTTC
>NA|NA|TRBJ1-1|TRBV28
CASSFPPRFENTEAFF
TGTGCCAGCAGTTTCCCACCTAGGTTTGAGAACACTGAAGCTTTCTTT
>NA|NA|TRBJ1-3|TRBV4-1
CASSPRLLGNTIYF
TGCGCCAGCAGCCCCCGTTTACTTGGAAACACCATATATTTT
>TRBD1|once|TRBJ1-6|TRBV12-5
CASGEGQGNSPLHF
TGTGCTAGTGGCGAAGGACAGGGGAATTCACCCCTCCACTTT
>TRBD1|NA|TRBJ1-5|TRBV6-1
CASKLDRGFQPQHF
TGTGCCAGCAAGTTAGACAGGGGGTTTCAGCCCCAGCATTTT
>NA|NA|TRBJ2-5|TRBV19
CASNYGSQETQYF
TGTGCCAGTAATTACGGCTCCCAAGAGACCCAGTACTTC
>NA|NA|TRBJ2-7|TRBV19
CASSSIGQTYEQYF
TGTGCCAGTAGTTCCATCGGACAAACCTACGAGCAGTACTTC
>NA|NA|TRBJ1-6|TRBV14
CASSQRTNYNSPLHF
TGTGCCAGCAGCCAACGGACGAACTATAATTCACCCCTCCACTTT
>NA|NA|TRBJ1-3|TRBV28
CASSLGHSGNTIYF
TGTGCCAGCAGTTTAGGGCACTCTGGAAACACCATATATTTT
>NA|NA|TRBJ2-1|TRBV7-3
CASSLQGGAEQFF
TGTGCCAGCAGCCTGCAGGGGGGAGCGGAGCAGTTCTTC
>NA|NA|TRBJ2-3|TRBV19
CASSEMTATDTQYF
TGTGCCAGTAGTGAGATGACCGCAACAGATACGCAGTATTTT
>NA|NA|TRBJ2-5|TRBV18
CASSPITGLPETQYF
TGTGCCAGCTCACCCATTACAGGGTTACCGGAGACCCAGTACTTC
>NA|NA|TRBJ1-3|TRBV19
CASSSGTPGNTIYF
TGTGCCAGTAGTTCCGGGACCCCCGGAAACACCATATATTTT
>TRBD1|NA|TRBJ1-2|TRBV10-3
CAISAQGQADYTF
TGTGCCATCTCAGCCCAGGGACAGGCGGACTACACCTTC
>NA|few|TRBJ1-1|TRBV7-2
CASSFSRAEAFF
TGTGCCAGCAGCTTTTCTCGGGCAGAAGCTTTCTTT
>TRBD1|NA|TRBJ1-5|TRBV27
CASSFQSPGQERNQPQHF
TGTGCCAGCAGTTTCCAATCCCCCGGACAGGAAAGGAATCAGCCCCAGCATTTT
>TRBD1|NA|TRBJ2-7|TRBV28
CASRGQGVIYEQYF
TGTGCCAGCAGGGGACAGGGGGTGATCTACGAGCAGTACTTC
>TRBD2|NA|TRBJ2-7|TRBV15
CATSHTSRGTSGSRPYEQYF
TGTGCCACCAGCCATACATCACGGGGCACTAGCGGGTCGCGGCCCTACGAGCAGTACTTC
>NA|NA|TRBJ2-1|TRBV6-1
CASLLGGIGNEQFF
TGTGCCAGCTTGTTAGGAGGGATCGGGAATGAGCAGTTCTTC
>NA|NA|TRBJ1-2|TRBV28
CASSLEQGSGYTF
TGTGCCAGCAGTTTGGAACAGGGAAGTGGCTACACCTTC
>NA|NA|TRBJ1-2|TRBV21-1
CASTGESGGYTF
TGTGCCAGCACTGGGGAGTCGGGTGGCTACACCTTC
>NA|NA|TRBJ2-7|TRBV7-9
CASSLAQPRGYEQYF
TGTGCCAGCAGCTTAGCGCAGCCTAGAGGCTACGAGCAGTACTTC
>NA|NA|TRBJ2-6|TRBV19
CASSGKDVSGANVLTF
TGTGCCAGTAGCGGGAAAGATGTCTCTGGGGCCAACGTCCTGACTTTC
>TRBD2|NA|TRBJ2-1|TRBV2
CASSVGLAAPFNEQFF
TGTGCCAGCAGTGTTGGACTAGCGGCGCCCTTCAATGAGCAGTTCTTC
>TRBD2|NA|TRBJ2-1|TRBV29-1
CSVTSGKLQEQFF
TGCAGCGTTACTAGCGGGAAACTTCAGGAGCAGTTCTTC
>TRBD2|NA|TRBJ2-4|TRBV11-1
CASSFGVLAGGNIQYF
TGTGCCAGCAGCTTTGGGGTACTAGCGGGAGGTAACATTCAGTACTTC